These 8 T cell receptor beta chains were all obtained from the same sample, sequenced in a study of molecular identifiers for immune sequencing clone quantification (dated by TCRdb to between 2017 and 2018). Library method: PCR. The sequencing machine was a NextSeq 500. TCRdb reprocessed the public reads (quality trimming at Q25 with fastp, clone calling with MiXCR) and kept in-frame beta chains. Rows with one shared CDR3 protein collapse into an entry with the most common genes and DNA. This sample comprises 300,000 to 400,000 distinct CDR3 sequences, about 22% of them detected only once. Around 0.7% of the sample is in the top ten clones. The sequenced sample consisted of naive CD8+ T cells from blood, with Jurkat cell RNA spiked in. The label giving this sample's cell subset or site can be read as: FACS-sorted CD8+CD4-CCR7+CD45RA+ naive T cells. The receptor set was obtained from a human donor in good health. Some libraries in this study had Jurkat cell RNA spiked in.

This clonotype was detected a few times. This chain connects TRBV30 to TRBJ2-1; D may be TRBD1 (5 bases). Trimming cost V 3 bases and J 3 bases, with 9 bases left between them. The CDR3 consists of 13 residues. Germline V lookup: CDR1 GTSNPN, CDR2 SVGIG (reference sequence). CDR3 sequence: CAWRPDSYNEQFF. Here the CDR3 DNA reads TGTGCCTGGAGACCAGACAGCTACAATGAGCAGTTCTTC.

This clonotype was seen at least ten times. The chain couples TRBV7-2 to TRBJ1-5, with D possibly TRBD1 on 6 matching bases. The CDR3 is made up of 15 amino acids. Germline values: CDR1 SGHTA, CDR2 FQGNSA. V lost 0 bases, J lost 9 bases, and 15 bases lay in between. The chain's CDR3 is CASSLAPQGPLPQHF. The CDR3 coding sequence is TGTGCCAGCAGCTTAGCGCCTCAGGGGCCGTTGCCCCAGCATTTT.

This clonotype was detected only a few times. The rearrangement joins TRBV4-1 to TRBJ2-1; 14 bases map to TRBD2. Per the germline V gene, CDR1 is MGHRA and CDR2 is YSYEKL. The length of the CDR3 is 17 residues. V gave up 1 base and J gave up 2 bases; unmatched junction bases: 1. CDR3 nucleotides: TGCGCCAGCAGCCAAGGACTAGCGGGGGGGCCCTACAATGAGCAGTTCTTC. It encodes CASSQGLAGGPYNEQFF.

This clonotype was observed many times. The chain has TRBV12-5 and TRBJ2-7, with D uncertain. Germline V gene data show CDR1 as LGHNT and CDR2 as FRNRAP. This CDR3 contains 13 residues. Trimming stripped 6 bases from V and 5 bases from J, with 14 bases between. The CDR3 DNA is TGTGCTAGTGGCCCGGTATTGAGTGACGAGCAGTACTTC. It encodes CASGPVLSDEQYF.

This clonotype was observed a few times. V usage is TRBV7-2 and J usage is TRBJ2-7; D possibly corresponds to TRBD2 (6 bases). From germline, CDR1 is SGHTA and CDR2 FQGNSA. This CDR3 has 14 residues. Trimming removed 2 bases at V and 5 bases at J, with 13 bases between. CDR3 in amino acids: CASSLLPGAHEQYF. DNA of the CDR3: TGTGCCAGCAGCTTACTGCCGGGAGCACACGAGCAGTACTTC.

This clonotype showed up many times. V usage is TRBV19 and J usage is TRBJ1-1; D ambiguous. Germline CDR1 LNHDA, CDR2 SQIVND (reference sequence). There are 11 residues in the CDR3. V shed 10 bases and J shed 0 bases, with 6 bases lying between them. CDR3 sequence (DNA): TGTGCCATCCGGGTGAACACTGAAGCTTTCTTT. This sequence encodes CAIRVNTEAFF.

This clonotype was recorded many times. The rearrangement joins TRBV29-1 to TRBJ2-3; possibly TRBD1 or TRBD2 for D (5 bases each). The germline V and J ends were trimmed by 8 bases and 8 bases, with 20 bases remaining between them. Germline V lookup: CDR1 SQVTM, CDR2 ANQGSEA. This CDR3 has 13 amino acids. The CDR3 DNA reads TGCAGCTCGCCAGCTCCCGCCGGGACTACGCAGTATTTT. Amino acids: CSSPAPAGTTQYF.

This clonotype was seen a handful of times. The chain joins TRBV5-6 to TRBJ1-1; 9 positions match TRBD1. The V and J ends lost 4 bases and 4 bases, in that order; junction bases with no gene match: 11. CDR3 size: 16 residues. From germline, CDR1 is SGHDT and CDR2 YYEEEE. DNA of the CDR3: TGTGCCAGCAGCGTGGGGACAGGGAGGATGATCACTGAAGCTTTCTTT. This translates into CASSVGTGRMITEAFF.